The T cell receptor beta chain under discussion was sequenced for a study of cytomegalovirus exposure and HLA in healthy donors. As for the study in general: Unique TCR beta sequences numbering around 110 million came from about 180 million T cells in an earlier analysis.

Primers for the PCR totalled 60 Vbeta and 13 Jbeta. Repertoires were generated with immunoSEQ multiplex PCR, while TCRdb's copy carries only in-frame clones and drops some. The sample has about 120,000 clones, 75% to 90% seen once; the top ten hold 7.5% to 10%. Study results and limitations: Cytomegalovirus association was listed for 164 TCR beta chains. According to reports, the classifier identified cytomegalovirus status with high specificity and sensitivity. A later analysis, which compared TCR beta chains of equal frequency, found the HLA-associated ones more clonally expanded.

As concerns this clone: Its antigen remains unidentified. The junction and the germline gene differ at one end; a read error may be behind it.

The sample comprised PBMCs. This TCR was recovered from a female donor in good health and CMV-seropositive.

In DNA, the CDR3 is TGTGCCTGGAGTCAAAGACAGCACTCAAAATTC. Its translation: CAWSQRQHSKF. The chain uses TRBV30 and TRBJ1-2; maybe TRBD1 (5 bases). This CDR3 has 11 amino acids. CDR1 is GTSNPN and CDR2 is SVGIG in the germline V gene (reference sequence).